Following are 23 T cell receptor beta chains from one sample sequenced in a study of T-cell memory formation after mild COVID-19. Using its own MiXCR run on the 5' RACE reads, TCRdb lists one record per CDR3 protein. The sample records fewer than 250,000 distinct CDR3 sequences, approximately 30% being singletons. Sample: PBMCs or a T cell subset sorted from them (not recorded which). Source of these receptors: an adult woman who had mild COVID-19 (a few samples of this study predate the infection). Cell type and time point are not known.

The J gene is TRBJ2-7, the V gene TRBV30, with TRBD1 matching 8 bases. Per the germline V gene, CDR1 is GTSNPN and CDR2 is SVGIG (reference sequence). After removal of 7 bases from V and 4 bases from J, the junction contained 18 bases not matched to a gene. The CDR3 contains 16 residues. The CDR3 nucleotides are TGTGCCTCCAGTCGGGGGACAGGAGCTTTAGGTTACGAGCAGTACTTC. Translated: CASSRGTGALGYEQYF.

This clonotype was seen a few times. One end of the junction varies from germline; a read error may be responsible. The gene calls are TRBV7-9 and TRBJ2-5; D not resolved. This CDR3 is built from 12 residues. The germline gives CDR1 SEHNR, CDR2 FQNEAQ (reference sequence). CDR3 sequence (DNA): TGTGCCAGCAGCTTAGATCTGGCGGCGCCCACCTTC. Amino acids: CASSLDLAAPTF. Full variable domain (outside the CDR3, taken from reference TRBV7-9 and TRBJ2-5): DTGVSQNPRHKITKRGQNVTFRCDPISEHNRLYWYRQTLGQGPEFLTYFQNEAQLEKSRLLSDRFSAERPKGSFSTLEIQRTEQGDSAMYLCASSLDLAAPTFGPGTRLLVL.

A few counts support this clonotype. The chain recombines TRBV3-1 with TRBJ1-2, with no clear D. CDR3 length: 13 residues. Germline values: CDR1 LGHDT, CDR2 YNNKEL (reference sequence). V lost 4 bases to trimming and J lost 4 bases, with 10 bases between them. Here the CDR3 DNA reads TGTGCCAGCAGCCTCTCAGCCAGCTATGGCTACACCTTC. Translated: CASSLSASYGYTF.

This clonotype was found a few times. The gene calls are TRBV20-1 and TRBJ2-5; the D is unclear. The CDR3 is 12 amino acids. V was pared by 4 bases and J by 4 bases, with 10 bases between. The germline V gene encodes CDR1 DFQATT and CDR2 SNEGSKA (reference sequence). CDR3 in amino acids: CSATRALETQYF. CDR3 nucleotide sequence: TGCAGTGCTACAAGGGCGTTAGAGACCCAGTACTTC.

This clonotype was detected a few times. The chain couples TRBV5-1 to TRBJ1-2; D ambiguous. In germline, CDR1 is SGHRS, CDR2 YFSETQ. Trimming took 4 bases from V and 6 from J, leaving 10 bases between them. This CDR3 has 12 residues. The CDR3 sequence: CASSPHSDGYTF. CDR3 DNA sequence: TGCGCCAGCAGCCCCCATTCGGATGGCTACACCTTC.

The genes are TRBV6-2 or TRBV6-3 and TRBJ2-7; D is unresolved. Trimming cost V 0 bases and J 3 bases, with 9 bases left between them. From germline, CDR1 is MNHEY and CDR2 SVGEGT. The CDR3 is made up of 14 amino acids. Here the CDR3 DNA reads TGTGCCAGCAGTTACTCGATTCTAAACTACGAGCAGTACTTC. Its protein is CASSYSILNYEQYF.

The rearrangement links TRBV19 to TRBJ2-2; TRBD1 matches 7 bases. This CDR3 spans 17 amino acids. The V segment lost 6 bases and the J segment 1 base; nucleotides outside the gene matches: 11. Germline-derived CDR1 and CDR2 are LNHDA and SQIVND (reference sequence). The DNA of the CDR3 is TGTGCCAGTAGAAGAAACCTAGGGGGCGGGAACACCGGGGAGCTGTTTTTT. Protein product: CASRRNLGGGNTGELFF.

The CDR3 nucleotides are TGTGCCACCTGTGGGGGAGACTGCACAGATACGCAGTATTTT. Amino acid sequence: CATCGGDCTDTQYF. The chain combines TRBV6-5 with TRBJ2-3; D is tentatively TRBD1 or TRBD2 (5 bases each). V lost 10 bases and J lost 1, with 15 bases in between. The CDR3 has 14 amino acids. From germline, CDR1 is MNHEY and CDR2 SVGAGI.

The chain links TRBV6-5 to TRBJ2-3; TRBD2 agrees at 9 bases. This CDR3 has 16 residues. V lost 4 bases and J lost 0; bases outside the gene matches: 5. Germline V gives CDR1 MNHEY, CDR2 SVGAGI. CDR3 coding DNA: TGTGCCAGCAGTTTAAGAGCGGGGGGCAGCACAGATACGCAGTATTTT. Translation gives CASSLRAGGSTDTQYF.

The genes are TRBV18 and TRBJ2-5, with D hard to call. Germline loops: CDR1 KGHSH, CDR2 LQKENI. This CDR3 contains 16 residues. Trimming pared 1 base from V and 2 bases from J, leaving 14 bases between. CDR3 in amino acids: CASSPRVVQGQETQYF. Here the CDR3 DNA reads TGTGCCAGCTCACCACGGGTAGTACAAGGGCAAGAGACCCAGTACTTC.

In nucleotides, the CDR3 is TGTGCCAGCAGCCAAGAGGGCAGGGGGTTCTATGGCTACACCTTC. Translation: CASSQEGRGFYGYTF. The gene calls are TRBV14 and TRBJ1-2; 7 positions agree with TRBD1. Trimming cost V 0 bases and J 4 bases; bases outside gene matches: 5. The CDR3 sequence is 15 residues long. The germline V gene encodes CDR1 SGHDN and CDR2 FVKESK.

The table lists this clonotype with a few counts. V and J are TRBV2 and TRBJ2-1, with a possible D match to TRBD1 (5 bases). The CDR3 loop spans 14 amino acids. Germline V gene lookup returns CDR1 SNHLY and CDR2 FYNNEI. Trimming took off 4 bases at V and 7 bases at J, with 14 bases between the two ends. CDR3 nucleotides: TGTGCCAGCAGTGTTCTGGGTCAGGGAAATGAGCAGTTCTTC. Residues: CASSVLGQGNEQFF.

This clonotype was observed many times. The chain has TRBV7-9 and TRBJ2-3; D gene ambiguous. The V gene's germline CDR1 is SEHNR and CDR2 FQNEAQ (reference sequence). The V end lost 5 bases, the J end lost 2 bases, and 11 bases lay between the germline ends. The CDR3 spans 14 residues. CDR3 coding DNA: TGTGCCAGCAGCCCAAGTAGTTCCACAGATACGCAGTATTTT. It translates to CASSPSSSTDTQYF.

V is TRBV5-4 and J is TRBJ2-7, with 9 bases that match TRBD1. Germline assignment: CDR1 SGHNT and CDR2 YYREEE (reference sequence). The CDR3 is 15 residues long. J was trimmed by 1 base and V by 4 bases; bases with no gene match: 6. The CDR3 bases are TGTGCCAGCAGCGTACCGGGACAGGGTTCCTACGAGCAGTACTTC. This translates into CASSVPGQGSYEQYF.

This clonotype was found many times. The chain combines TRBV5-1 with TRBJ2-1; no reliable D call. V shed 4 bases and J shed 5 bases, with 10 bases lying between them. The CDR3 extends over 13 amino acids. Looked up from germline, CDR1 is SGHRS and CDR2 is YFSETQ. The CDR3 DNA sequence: TGCGCCAGCAGCCCCTTTCGGGACAATGAGCAGTTCTTC. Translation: CASSPFRDNEQFF.

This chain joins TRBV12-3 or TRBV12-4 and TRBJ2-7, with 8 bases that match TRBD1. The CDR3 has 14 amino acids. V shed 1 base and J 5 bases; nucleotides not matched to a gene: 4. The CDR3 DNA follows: TGTGCCAGCAGTTTAGACAGGGGGATCCACGAGCAGTACTTC. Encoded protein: CASSLDRGIHEQYF.

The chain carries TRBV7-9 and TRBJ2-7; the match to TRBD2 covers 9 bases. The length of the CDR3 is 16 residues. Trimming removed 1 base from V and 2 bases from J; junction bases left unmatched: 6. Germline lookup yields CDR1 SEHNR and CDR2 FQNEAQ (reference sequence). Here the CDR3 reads CASSLGDGGRAYEQYF. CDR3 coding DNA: TGTGCCAGCAGCTTAGGTGATGGCGGGAGGGCCTACGAGCAGTACTTC.

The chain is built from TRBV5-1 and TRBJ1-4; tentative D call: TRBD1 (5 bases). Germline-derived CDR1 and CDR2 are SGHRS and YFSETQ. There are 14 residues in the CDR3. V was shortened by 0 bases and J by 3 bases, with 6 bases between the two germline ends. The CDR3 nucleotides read TGCGCCAGCAGCTTGGGACAGCCTAATGAAAAACTGTTTTTT. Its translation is CASSLGQPNEKLFF.

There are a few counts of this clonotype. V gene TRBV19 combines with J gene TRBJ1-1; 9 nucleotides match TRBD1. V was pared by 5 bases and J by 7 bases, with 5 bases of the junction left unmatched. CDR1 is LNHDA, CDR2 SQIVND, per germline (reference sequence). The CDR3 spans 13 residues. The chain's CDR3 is CASSHRGRDEAFF. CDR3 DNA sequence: TGTGCCAGTAGTCACAGGGGGCGTGATGAAGCTTTCTTT.

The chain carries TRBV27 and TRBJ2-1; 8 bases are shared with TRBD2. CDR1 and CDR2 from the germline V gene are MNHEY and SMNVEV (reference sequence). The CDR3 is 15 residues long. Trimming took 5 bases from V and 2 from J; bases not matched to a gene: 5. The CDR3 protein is CASSLTSEAYNEQFF. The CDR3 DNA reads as TGTGCCAGCAGTCTGACTAGCGAGGCCTACAATGAGCAGTTCTTC.

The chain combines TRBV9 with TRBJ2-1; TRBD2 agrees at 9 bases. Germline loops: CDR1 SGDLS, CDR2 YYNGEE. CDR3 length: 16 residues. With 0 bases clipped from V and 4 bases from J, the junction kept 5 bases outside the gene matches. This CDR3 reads CASSVAAAGGYNEQFF. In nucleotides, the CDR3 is TGTGCCAGCAGCGTAGCGGCAGCGGGAGGTTACAATGAGCAGTTCTTC.

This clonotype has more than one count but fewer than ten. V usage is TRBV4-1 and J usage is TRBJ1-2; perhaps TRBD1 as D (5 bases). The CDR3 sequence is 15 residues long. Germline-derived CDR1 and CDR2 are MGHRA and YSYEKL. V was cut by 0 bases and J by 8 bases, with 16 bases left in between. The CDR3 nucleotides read TGCGCCAGCAGCCAAGATTCGGGCAGGGTTATCGGCTACACCTTC. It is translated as CASSQDSGRVIGYTF.

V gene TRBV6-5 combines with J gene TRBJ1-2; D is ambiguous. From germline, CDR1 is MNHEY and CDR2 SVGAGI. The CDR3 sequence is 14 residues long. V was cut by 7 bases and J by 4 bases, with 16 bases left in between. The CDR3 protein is CASTFYGISYGYTF. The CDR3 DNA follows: TGTGCCAGCACTTTCTACGGGATTAGCTATGGCTACACCTTC.